These T cell receptor beta chains were read from a single sample in a study of cytomegalovirus exposure and HLA in healthy donors. Using immunoSEQ multiplex PCR, the repertoire was profiled, and TCRdb retains in-frame clones only, with some absent. The data contain fewer than 60,000 clones, around three fifths of them seen just once; the ten biggest clones take up 10% to 15%. The sample comprised PBMCs. The receptors stem from a human donor in good health. Both conserved end residues are trimmed from each CDR3. A D gene is named only where the DNA matches it firmly.

j_call,d_call,v_call,cdr3_aa
TRBJ2-3,-,TRBV7-3,ASREGQADTQY
TRBJ2-5,-,TRBV4-2,ASSHPSLTPTETQY
TRBJ2-1,-,TRBV1,TSSQGLAPLRNEQF
TRBJ2-3,TRBD2,TRBV4-2,ASSQRSGGAGADTQY
TRBJ2-3,TRBD1,TRBV19,ASSPRQGGGTDTQY
TRBJ2-5,TRBD1,TRBV7-2,ASSSTRTGGETQY
TRBJ2-1,-,TRBV27,ASSSYREYNEQF
TRBJ1-3,TRBD1,TRBV7-9,ASSLAGQLSGNTIY
TRBJ1-1,TRBD1,TRBV5-1,ASSLGDRATTEAF
TRBJ1-1,-,TRBV5-4,ASSSDGLEAF
TRBJ2-3,TRBD1,TRBV29-1,SVGQGLPSTDTQY
TRBJ2-5,TRBD2,TRBV5-6,ASTSTSGGAGYQETQY
TRBJ1-3,TRBD1,TRBV5-4,ASQRTGGSDTIY
TRBJ1-5,TRBD1,TRBV5-1,ASSLGTGGNQPQH